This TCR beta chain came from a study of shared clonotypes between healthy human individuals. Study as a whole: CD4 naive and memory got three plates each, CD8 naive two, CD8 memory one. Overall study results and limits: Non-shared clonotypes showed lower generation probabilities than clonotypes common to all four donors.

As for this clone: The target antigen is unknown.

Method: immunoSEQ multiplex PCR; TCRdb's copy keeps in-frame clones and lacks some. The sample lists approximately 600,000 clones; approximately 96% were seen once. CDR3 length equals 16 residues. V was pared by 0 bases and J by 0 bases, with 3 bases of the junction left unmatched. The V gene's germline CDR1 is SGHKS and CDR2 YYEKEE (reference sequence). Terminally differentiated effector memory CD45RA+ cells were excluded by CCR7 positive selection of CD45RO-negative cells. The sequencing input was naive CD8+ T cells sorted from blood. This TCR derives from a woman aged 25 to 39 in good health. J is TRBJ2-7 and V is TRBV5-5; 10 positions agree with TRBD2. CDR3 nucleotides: TGTGCCAGCAGCTTGGTTTGGACTAGCGGCTCCTACGAGCAGTACTTC. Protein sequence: CASSLVWTSGSYEQYF.